Sequencing of this TCR beta chain was carried out in a study of human T cells and chemical hapten exposure. CDR1 and CDR2 from the germline V gene are MGHDK and SYGVNS. This CDR3 contains 17 residues. The V segment lost 4 bases and the J segment 4 bases; nucleotides outside the gene matches: 13. TCRdb processed the RACE reads anew with MiXCR; each CDR3 protein has one entry. The table includes some 120,000 distinct CDR3 sequences, about 12% detected once. Time point indicated: patch test 1, 2 weeks after DPC sensitization. Treatment given: therapeutic diphenylcyclopropenone sensitization with weekly scalp DPC. Whole-study findings and limits: Alopecia in the donors means their immune response may deviate from healthy people's.

The table lists this clonotype with many counts. Its specificity is not known. This specimen was whole blood, taken in connection with sensitization to the hapten diphenylcyclopropenone (DPC). This clonotype originated in a woman in her forties or fifties with alopecia areata. Some clones in this sample may be carry-over from other donors' samples. The chain links TRBV25-1 to TRBJ1-2, with 9 bases identical to TRBD1. CDR3 nucleotides: TGTGCCAGCAGTGGCCGGGACAGGGAAACAGGCACCTATGGCTACACCTTC. It yields the protein CASSGRDRETGTYGYTF.